This is a list of T cell receptor beta chains from one sample in a study of control samples from healthy donors and cancer patients. Assay used: immunoSEQ multiplex PCR; TCRdb lists only in-frame clones, some missing. The table records about 160,000 clones, 90% to 95% of them present only once. The sequenced material came from PBMCs. The origin of the receptors is a man aged 55 to 70 with colorectal cancer. Each CDR3 is given with its conserved first and last residue. The D gene is left open where the match is weak. Part of the rows lack a size; the others show once, few, many or a class for expanded clones.

cdr3_nt: TGTGCCAGCAGTAAGGGTGGGGTTCAGCCCCAGCATTTT
cdr3_aa: CASSKGGVQPQHF
d_call: .
j_call: TRBJ1-5
v_call: TRBV28
clone_size: .

cdr3_nt: TGTGCCAGCAGCTTGTTTATGTCTGTTCGGCGGGGGGTCGGGGGAGATACGCAGTATTTT
cdr3_aa: CASSLFMSVRRGVGGDTQYF
d_call: TRBD2
j_call: TRBJ2-3
v_call: TRBV5-4
clone_size: .

cdr3_nt: TGTGCCAGCAGCTTAGGCGGTCCGCAGTCAGGGACAAAATACGAGCAGTACTTC
cdr3_aa: CASSLGGPQSGTKYEQYF
d_call: .
j_call: TRBJ2-7
v_call: TRBV7-9
clone_size: .

cdr3_nt: TGTGCCAGCATGAGGACAGAAAAACTGTTTTTT
cdr3_aa: CASMRTEKLFF
d_call: .
j_call: TRBJ1-4
v_call: TRBV2
clone_size: .

cdr3_nt: TGTGCCAGCAGTTACAGGGAGGACAATCAGCCCCAGCATTTT
cdr3_aa: CASSYREDNQPQHF
d_call: .
j_call: TRBJ1-5
v_call: TRBV6-5
clone_size: .

cdr3_nt: TGTGCCAGCAGTGTACTCACAGATACGCAGTATTTT
cdr3_aa: CASSVLTDTQYF
d_call: .
j_call: TRBJ2-3
v_call: TRBV28
clone_size: .

cdr3_nt: TGTGCCAGCACTCCTGCTAGCGGGCTTAACAATGAGCAGTTCTTC
cdr3_aa: CASTPASGLNNEQFF
d_call: TRBD2
j_call: TRBJ2-1
v_call: TRBV25-1
clone_size: once

cdr3_nt: TGTGCCAGCAGCCCCCTGGGAACTTTCTACGAGCAGTACTTC
cdr3_aa: CASSPLGTFYEQYF
d_call: .
j_call: TRBJ2-7
v_call: TRBV7-2
clone_size: .

cdr3_nt: TGTGCCAACGGTTTGAGGCCCCAGCATTTT
cdr3_aa: CANGLRPQHF
d_call: .
j_call: TRBJ1-5
v_call: TRBV27
clone_size: .

cdr3_nt: TGTGCCAGCAGCCATTCTCGGACCCGCGAGCAGTACTTC
cdr3_aa: CASSHSRTREQYF
d_call: .
j_call: TRBJ2-7
v_call: TRBV3-1/TRBV3-2
clone_size: .

cdr3_nt: TGTGCCAGCAGCCTATGGTCCGAGAGCGAGCAGTACTTC
cdr3_aa: CASSLWSESEQYF
d_call: .
j_call: TRBJ2-7
v_call: TRBV11-2
clone_size: .

cdr3_nt: TGTGCCAGCAGTTTTGGGCAAGAGACCCAGTACTTC
cdr3_aa: CASSFGQETQYF
d_call: .
j_call: TRBJ2-5
v_call: TRBV12-3/TRBV12-4
clone_size: .

cdr3_nt: TGTGCCAGCAGCTCGTCCGGGACTCCGACTTCCTACGAGCAGTACTTC
cdr3_aa: CASSSSGTPTSYEQYF
d_call: .
j_call: TRBJ2-7
v_call: TRBV7-8
clone_size: .

cdr3_nt: TGTGCCAGCAGCGTAGCTGTGACAGGAAACTACGAGCAGTACTTC
cdr3_aa: CASSVAVTGNYEQYF
d_call: .
j_call: TRBJ2-7
v_call: TRBV9
clone_size: .

cdr3_nt: TGTGCCAGTAGTATAGATGTTCCGGGACTAGCTTTCTCTGGGGCCAACGTCCTGACTTTC
cdr3_aa: CASSIDVPGLAFSGANVLTF
d_call: TRBD2
j_call: TRBJ2-6
v_call: TRBV19
clone_size: .

cdr3_nt: TGTGCCAGCAGTGAAGGGACAGGGGGAAATCAGCCCCAGCATTTT
cdr3_aa: CASSEGTGGNQPQHF
d_call: TRBD1
j_call: TRBJ1-5
v_call: TRBV6-1
clone_size: .

cdr3_nt: TGTGCCAGCAGTGACCTCTGGGGAAGGGTCACTGAAGCTTTCTTT
cdr3_aa: CASSDLWGRVTEAFF
d_call: .
j_call: TRBJ1-1
v_call: TRBV6-1
clone_size: .

cdr3_nt: TGTGCCAGCAGTGAAAATGGTCGGGTTGGGGGATCACCCCTCCACTTT
cdr3_aa: CASSENGRVGGSPLHF
d_call: .
j_call: TRBJ1-6
v_call: TRBV6-1
clone_size: few

cdr3_nt: TGTGCCAGCAGTTACTCGGCCAAGGGGCACTATGGCTACACCTTC
cdr3_aa: CASSYSAKGHYGYTF
d_call: .
j_call: TRBJ1-2
v_call: TRBV6-5
clone_size: once

cdr3_nt: TGTGCCAGCAGCTTGGGACTAGCGGGGAACAATGAGCAGTTCTTC
cdr3_aa: CASSLGLAGNNEQFF
d_call: TRBD2
j_call: TRBJ2-1
v_call: TRBV7-8
clone_size: few

cdr3_nt: TGCGCCAGCAGCCAAGTGGGCGTCGTTGAAAAACTGTTTTTT
cdr3_aa: CASSQVGVVEKLFF
d_call: .
j_call: TRBJ1-4
v_call: TRBV4-1
clone_size: .

cdr3_nt: TGCAGCGTTGTTTCAGGGGATGGGGAGACCCAGTACTTC
cdr3_aa: CSVVSGDGETQYF
d_call: .
j_call: TRBJ2-5
v_call: TRBV29-1
clone_size: .

cdr3_nt: TGCGCCAGCAGCTTGGGATTCGGTAGGCACTCGGACACTGAAGCTTTCTTT
cdr3_aa: CASSLGFGRHSDTEAFF
d_call: .
j_call: TRBJ1-1
v_call: TRBV5-1
clone_size: .

cdr3_nt: TGTGCCAGCAGTTTATGGGAGGGAACAGATACGCAGTATTTT
cdr3_aa: CASSLWEGTDTQYF
d_call: .
j_call: TRBJ2-3
v_call: TRBV28
clone_size: .

cdr3_nt: TGCGCCAGCAGCTTATGGGACAGGCGGAACACCGGGGAGCTGTTTTTT
cdr3_aa: CASSLWDRRNTGELFF
d_call: TRBD1
j_call: TRBJ2-2
v_call: TRBV5-1
clone_size: .

cdr3_nt: TGTGCCAGCAGCCAAGATTCCACTAGCGGGGGGGCCATGTCAGAGACCCAGTACTTC
cdr3_aa: CASSQDSTSGGAMSETQYF
d_call: TRBD2
j_call: TRBJ2-5
v_call: TRBV3-1/TRBV3-2
clone_size: .

cdr3_nt: TGTGCCAGTGGAGGGGCAGGCACTGAAGCTTTCTTT
cdr3_aa: CASGGAGTEAFF
d_call: .
j_call: TRBJ1-1
v_call: TRBV2
clone_size: .

cdr3_nt: TGTGCCTGGAGTAGGGGACAGGGGGCAGAGAATACGCAGTATTTT
cdr3_aa: CAWSRGQGAENTQYF
d_call: TRBD1
j_call: TRBJ2-3
v_call: TRBV30
clone_size: once

cdr3_nt: TGTGCCAGCAGTGGACAGGGGAACACTGAAGCTTTCTTT
cdr3_aa: CASSGQGNTEAFF
d_call: TRBD1
j_call: TRBJ1-1
v_call: TRBV2
clone_size: .

cdr3_nt: TGCGCCAGCAGCCAAGATCGAACGGGGGGTACCAATGAGCAGTTCTTC
cdr3_aa: CASSQDRTGGTNEQFF
d_call: TRBD2
j_call: TRBJ2-1
v_call: TRBV4-3
clone_size: .

cdr3_nt: TGTGCCAGCAGCGTTTCGGAGGGAGATACGCAGTATTTT
cdr3_aa: CASSVSEGDTQYF
d_call: .
j_call: TRBJ2-3
v_call: TRBV9
clone_size: .

cdr3_nt: TGTGCCAGCAGTTACTCGAATCTGGCCCCTAACTATGGCTACACCTTC
cdr3_aa: CASSYSNLAPNYGYTF
d_call: .
j_call: TRBJ1-2
v_call: TRBV6-5
clone_size: .

cdr3_nt: TGTGCCAGCAGTGAGGACGGACAGGGATACAATGAGCAGTTCTTC
cdr3_aa: CASSEDGQGYNEQFF
d_call: TRBD1
j_call: TRBJ2-1
v_call: TRBV6-1
clone_size: once

cdr3_nt: TGCGCCAGCAGCCAAGGATGGGGGGCGAATGAGCAGTTCTTC
cdr3_aa: CASSQGWGANEQFF
d_call: .
j_call: TRBJ2-1
v_call: TRBV4-3
clone_size: .

cdr3_nt: TGTCCAAGTATGGCCACTGAAGCTTTCTTT
cdr3_aa: CPSMATEAFF
d_call: .
j_call: TRBJ1-1
v_call: TRBV27
clone_size: .

cdr3_nt: TGTGCCAGTAGTATATGGGACAGGGGCAATCAGCCCCAGCATTTT
cdr3_aa: CASSIWDRGNQPQHF
d_call: TRBD1
j_call: TRBJ1-5
v_call: TRBV19
clone_size: .

cdr3_nt: TGTGCCAGCAGCCCAAGGGGGGCTGGAAACACCATATATTTT
cdr3_aa: CASSPRGAGNTIYF
d_call: .
j_call: TRBJ1-3
v_call: TRBV7-2
clone_size: once

cdr3_nt: TGTGCCAGCTCACCGGCCCCTCTGATTGAGACCCAGTACTTC
cdr3_aa: CASSPAPLIETQYF
d_call: .
j_call: TRBJ2-5
v_call: TRBV18
clone_size: .

cdr3_nt: TGTGCCAGCAGTGCCGACAGGACAACAGATACGCAGTATTTT
cdr3_aa: CASSADRTTDTQYF
d_call: .
j_call: TRBJ2-3
v_call: TRBV6-2/TRBV6-3
clone_size: .

cdr3_nt: TGTGCCAGCAGCCGAGTAGCGGGGGGGCCCCAAGAGACCCAGTACTTC
cdr3_aa: CASSRVAGGPQETQYF
d_call: TRBD2
j_call: TRBJ2-5
v_call: TRBV4-2
clone_size: .

cdr3_nt: TGTGCCAGCAGCTCGGACAGGTCGAGCTCTGGAAACACCATATATTTT
cdr3_aa: CASSSDRSSSGNTIYF
d_call: TRBD1
j_call: TRBJ1-3
v_call: TRBV5-4
clone_size: .

cdr3_nt: TGTGCCAGCAGCCAATTCGGGGGTTACACTGAAGCTTTCTTT
cdr3_aa: CASSQFGGYTEAFF
d_call: .
j_call: TRBJ1-1
v_call: TRBV3-1/TRBV3-2
clone_size: once